This T cell receptor (beta chain) appears in the sequencing data of a study of T cell repertoires in cytomegalovirus infection. General study results and limits: The ex vivo response showed dominance by HLA-C-restricted CMV-specific TCR beta clonotypes.

This clonotype was recorded a few times. Its specificity is not known. TCRdb re-derived calls from the reads in MiXCR, one entry per CDR3 protein. This sample has 200,000 to 250,000 distinct CDR3 sequences, with roughly 22% found just once. CDR1 and CDR2 (germline): SQVTM, ANQGSEA. This CDR3 comprises 14 residues. The germline V and J ends were trimmed by 2 bases and 6 bases, with 13 bases remaining between them. Sequenced input: CD8+ T cells from PBMCs. The receptor comes from a human donor in good health (CMV status not recorded). Some clones in this sample may be carry-over from other donors' samples. This rearrangement joins TRBV29-1 to TRBJ2-2, with D possibly TRBD2 on 6 matching bases. The CDR3 here is CSVEWRAHPGELFF. CDR3 coding DNA: TGCAGCGTTGAATGGAGGGCACACCCCGGGGAGCTGTTTTTT.